These 27 T cell receptor beta chains share one sample of origin, sequenced in a study of cytomegalovirus exposure and HLA in healthy donors. It was with 60 Vbeta and 13 Jbeta primers that the PCR ran. Sequencing used immunoSEQ multiplex PCR; TCRdb keeps in-frame clones, though not all of them. The data show fewer than 250,000 clones, 76% seen once. The sample was PBMCs. These receptors all come from a man aged 18 to 30 in good health and CMV-seronegative.

The chain employs TRBV27 and TRBJ2-7; 9 positions agree with TRBD1. The length of the CDR3 is 17 residues. V trimming: 5 bases; J trimming: 2 bases; junction bases outside the gene matches: 13. CDR1 is MNHEY, CDR2 SMNVEV, per germline (reference sequence). The CDR3, as DNA: TGTGCCAGCAGTGGCCTGATTTCCGACAGGGGGGCCTACGAGCAGTACTTC. As protein: CASSGLISDRGAYEQYF.

This chain uses TRBV6-1 with TRBJ1-5; 11 bases agree with TRBD1. CDR1 and CDR2 (germline): MNHNS, SASEGT. This CDR3 comprises 15 residues. The V segment lost 4 bases and the J segment 5 bases; nucleotides outside the gene matches: 4. Here the CDR3 reads CASSGGTGGDQPQHF. The CDR3 region has the DNA TGTGCCAGCAGTGGAGGGACAGGGGGGGATCAGCCCCAGCATTTT.

The chain combines TRBV11-2 with TRBJ1-1; tentatively, D is TRBD1 (5 bases). CDR1 and CDR2 from the germline V gene are SGHAT and FQNNGV. V was shortened by 4 bases and J by 0 bases, with 15 bases between the two germline ends. This CDR3 spans 16 amino acids. CDR3 sequence reads: CASSSLRGGMNTEAFF. The CDR3, as DNA: TGTGCCAGCAGCTCCCTTCGGGGCGGGATGAACACTGAAGCTTTCTTT.

The chain employs TRBV7-3 and TRBJ2-1; 9 bases align to TRBD1. Trimming removed 5 bases from V and 0 bases from J; junction bases left unmatched: 5. The CDR3 spans 16 residues. CDR1 and CDR2 from the germline V gene are SGHTA and FQGTGA. CDR3 DNA sequence: TGTGCCAGCAGCGCCCCGGGACAGGGCTCCTACAATGAGCAGTTCTTC. Translation: CASSAPGQGSYNEQFF.

Only a few counts were recorded for this clone. This rearrangement joins TRBV2 to TRBJ2-5; 7 positions match TRBD1. The length of the CDR3 is 13 residues. V gave up 2 bases and J gave up 4 bases; unmatched junction bases: 1. The germline V gene encodes CDR1 SNHLY and CDR2 FYNNEI. The CDR3 sequence is CASSENRGETQYF. The CDR3 DNA reads as TGTGCCAGCAGTGAAAACAGGGGAGAGACCCAGTACTTC.

This clone was detected only a few times. V gene TRBV5-5 combines with J gene TRBJ2-7, with TRBD1 matching over 7 bases. This CDR3 spans 14 amino acids. J gave up 7 bases and V 0 bases, and 7 bases lay outside the gene matches. Germline CDR1 is SGHKS and CDR2 is YYEKEE (reference sequence). Written as DNA, the CDR3 is TGTGCCAGCAGCTTGGGAGACAGGGCTTGGGAGCAGTACTTC. Protein sequence: CASSLGDRAWEQYF.

J is TRBJ2-7 and V is TRBV28; 9 bases fit TRBD2. Germline CDR1 and CDR2: MDHEN and SYDVKM. The ends lost 10 bases at V and 3 bases at J; junction bases unmatched: 10. CDR3 length equals 14 residues. The CDR3: CAIRRGGRLYEQYF. CDR3 nucleotide sequence: TGTGCCATCAGGCGGGGGGGCCGTCTCTACGAGCAGTACTTC. The variable domain in full, completed from reference TRBV28 and TRBJ2-7, reads DVKVTQSSRYLVKRTGEKVFLECVQDMDHENMFWYRQDPGLGLRLIYFSYDVKMKEKGDIPEGYSVSREKKERFSLILESASTNQTSMYLCAIRRGGRLYEQYFGPGTRLTVT.

CDR3 in amino acids: CASNSGRAYEQYF. The CDR3 DNA sequence: TGTGCCAGCAATAGCGGGAGAGCTTACGAGCAGTACTTC. The chain has TRBV6-5 and TRBJ2-7; TRBD2 matches at 9 bases. The CDR3 runs 13 residues. CDR1 MNHEY and CDR2 SVGAGI come from the germline V gene. Trimming at V came to 7 bases and at J to 4 bases, leaving 5 bases not matched to a gene.

This chain links TRBV6-5 with TRBJ2-7; 7 bases agree with TRBD1. The CDR3 contains 15 residues. V gave up 0 bases and J gave up 2 bases; unmatched junction bases: 4. From germline, CDR1 is MNHEY and CDR2 SVGAGI. In DNA form, the CDR3 reads TGTGCCAGCAGTTACTCGAAAGGGGGCGCCTACGAGCAGTACTTC. Its translation: CASSYSKGGAYEQYF.

V is TRBV5-4 and J is TRBJ2-1; tentative D call: TRBD2 (6 bases). Trimming pared 0 bases from V and 0 bases from J, leaving 10 bases between. Germline V gene sequence: CDR1 SGHNT, CDR2 YYREEE (reference sequence). This CDR3 region has 16 residues. CDR3 nucleotides: TGTGCCAGCAGCTTGGCCGGCGGGAACTCCTACAATGAGCAGTTCTTC. As protein: CASSLAGGNSYNEQFF.

V gene TRBV7-8 combines with J gene TRBJ2-2; TRBD1 matches at 10 bases. CDR3 size: 14 residues. The J segment lost 6 bases and the V segment lost 5 bases, leaving 3 bases of the junction unmatched. Germline lookup yields CDR1 SGHVS and CDR2 FQNEAQ. CDR3 nucleotides: TGTGCCAGCAGCCAAGGACAGGGGGCCGGGGAGCTGTTTTTT. Its protein product is CASSQGQGAGELFF.

This clone was detected only a few times. The V gene is TRBV10-3, the J gene TRBJ2-3; TRBD1 aligns across 7 bases. The CDR3 is 16 amino acids. Germline assignment: CDR1 ENHRY and CDR2 SYGVKD. V gave up 4 bases and J gave up 2 bases; unmatched junction bases: 9. CDR3 amino acids: CAISVRDSTSTDTQYF. CDR3 coding DNA: TGTGCCATCAGTGTCCGGGACAGCACCTCCACAGATACGCAGTATTTT.

CDR3 residues: CASSPRVAGARNEQFF. CDR3 sequence (DNA): TGTGCCAGCTCACCAAGAGTGGCGGGAGCTCGTAATGAGCAGTTCTTC. J is TRBJ2-1 and V is TRBV18; TRBD2 aligns across 7 bases. The germline CDR1 and CDR2 sequences are KGHSH and LQKENI. There are 16 residues in the CDR3. After removal of 2 bases from V and 7 bases from J, the junction contained 11 bases not matched to a gene.

The rearrangement joins TRBV5-1 to TRBJ1-1; D unresolved. The length of the CDR3 is 14 residues. CDR1 and CDR2 from the germline V gene are SGHRS and YFSETQ. The V end was cut by 2 bases, the J end by 1 base, with 9 bases between. The CDR3: CASSFGPSNTEAFF. The CDR3 DNA is TGCGCCAGCAGCTTTGGGCCTTCGAACACTGAAGCTTTCTTT.

This chain connects TRBV28 to TRBJ2-1; 10 positions match TRBD1. V lost 6 bases and J lost 5; bases outside the gene matches: 4. The CDR3 is 14 amino acids. Per the germline V gene, CDR1 is MDHEN and CDR2 is SYDVKM. The CDR3 DNA is TGTGCCAGCAGCGGACAGGGGGTTAACAATGAGCAGTTCTTC. This translates into CASSGQGVNNEQFF.

The chain has TRBV19 and TRBJ2-3; 8 bases agree with TRBD2. The CDR3 runs to 16 residues. Germline V gives CDR1 LNHDA, CDR2 SQIVND (reference sequence). J lost 0 bases, V lost 4 bases, and 6 bases had no gene match. The CDR3 is CASSTRGGESTDTQYF. For the CDR3, the DNA is TGTGCCAGTAGTACACGGGGGGGAGAGAGCACAGATACGCAGTATTTT.

This rearrangement joins TRBV10-3 to TRBJ2-5, with TRBD2 as a possible D gene (5 bases). There are 14 residues in the CDR3. Germline lookup yields CDR1 ENHRY and CDR2 SYGVKD. The V end was cut by 2 bases, the J end by 0 bases, with 7 bases between. In nucleotides, the CDR3 is TGTGCCATCAGTGAGGCCGGGGACCAAGAGACCCAGTACTTC. Translated: CAISEAGDQETQYF.

This clone showed up just a few times. This chain joins TRBV25-1 and TRBJ2-2; D is possibly TRBD1 (6 bases). V was shortened by 6 bases and J by 7 bases, with 12 bases between the two germline ends. There are 13 residues in the CDR3. The germline gives CDR1 MGHDK, CDR2 SYGVNS. CDR3 residues: CASSGQWSGELFF. CDR3 coding DNA: TGTGCCAGCAGCGGACAGTGGAGCGGGGAGCTGTTTTTT.

Only a few counts were recorded for this clone. V and J are TRBV11-3 and TRBJ2-1, with a possible D match to TRBD2 (6 bases). This CDR3 comprises 18 residues. Trimming stripped 1 base from V and 0 bases from J, with 16 bases between. Germline V gene lookup returns CDR1 SGHNT and CDR2 YENEEA. CDR3 DNA sequence: TGTGCCAGCAGCTTAGGTAGCGGAGGACGGAGCTCCTACAATGAGCAGTTCTTC. Translating gives CASSLGSGGRSSYNEQFF. Looking up the rest from reference TRBV11-3 and TRBJ2-1 gives the full variable domain: EAGVVQSPRYKIIEKKQPVAFWCNPISGHNTLYWYLQNLGQGPELLIRYENEEAVDDSQLPKDRFSAERLKGVDSTLKIQPAELGDSAVYLCASSLGSGGRSSYNEQFFGPGTRLTVL.

J is TRBJ2-7 and V is TRBV6-6; 10 bases align to TRBD1. In germline, CDR1 is MNHNY, CDR2 SVGAGI (reference sequence). The CDR3 is 15 amino acids. V shed 6 bases, J shed 3 bases, and the junction held 8 bases outside the gene matches. The CDR3 protein is CASRSGTGAFYEQYF. The CDR3 DNA is TGTGCCAGCAGGTCCGGGACAGGGGCATTCTACGAGCAGTACTTC.

The CDR3 sequence: CASSFGTVNSPLHF. The CDR3 bases are TGCGCCAGCAGCTTCGGGACTGTGAATTCACCCCTCCACTTT. The chain links TRBV5-1 to TRBJ1-6; the D gene is possibly TRBD1 (5 bases). CDR3 length: 14 amino acids. From germline, CDR1 is SGHRS and CDR2 YFSETQ. V dropped 2 bases and J dropped 7 bases, with 10 bases sitting between them.

The J gene is TRBJ2-7, the V gene TRBV6-6; 12 positions match TRBD2. CDR3 length: 14 amino acids. The germline V gene encodes CDR1 MNHNY and CDR2 SVGAGI (reference sequence). With V trimmed by 6 bases and J by 6 bases, 6 bases remained unmatched. The DNA of the CDR3 is TGTGCCAGCAGACGACTAGCGGGAGTCTCCGAGCAGTACTTC. This translates into CASRRLAGVSEQYF.

This clone was counted a single time. The chain joins TRBV9 to TRBJ1-1, with TRBD1 identical over 7 bases. The CDR3 runs to 13 residues. V lost 4 bases, J lost 9 bases, and 9 bases stayed unmatched. Germline V CDR1 and CDR2: SGDLS, YYNGEE. CDR3 DNA: TGTGCCAGCAGCCCCGGCGAGGGGGCCCAAGCTTTCTTT. Protein sequence: CASSPGEGAQAFF.

The chain employs TRBV27 and TRBJ1-6; 7 bases align to TRBD1. This CDR3 spans 14 amino acids. Germline CDR1 reads MNHEY; CDR2 reads SMNVEV (reference sequence). V lost 6 bases to trimming and J lost 9 bases; unmatched junction nucleotides: 8. The CDR3 sequence: CASSKGQRRSPLHF. The CDR3 DNA follows: TGTGCCAGCAGCAAGGGACAGCGGCGTTCACCCCTCCACTTT.

V and J are TRBV28 and TRBJ2-7, with a possible D match to TRBD2 (5 bases). With 7 bases removed from V and 3 bases from J, the gap between germline ends came to 10 bases. CDR3 length equals 12 residues. Germline CDR1 is MDHEN and CDR2 is SYDVKM. In DNA, the CDR3 is TGTGCCAGCATCGGAGGAAACTACGAGCAGTACTTC. Translation gives CASIGGNYEQYF. The whole variable domain, remainder taken from reference TRBV28 and TRBJ2-7, is DVKVTQSSRYLVKRTGEKVFLECVQDMDHENMFWYRQDPGLGLRLIYFSYDVKMKEKGDIPEGYSVSREKKERFSLILESASTNQTSMYLCASIGGNYEQYFGPGTRLTVT.

The rearrangement links TRBV18 to TRBJ2-7; D gene uncertain. Germline assignment: CDR1 KGHSH and CDR2 LQKENI. This CDR3 contains 14 residues. V was trimmed by 3 bases and J by 1 base, leaving 10 bases between them. The CDR3 reads CASSPPEVSYEQYF. The CDR3 DNA reads TGTGCCAGCTCACCCCCTGAGGTTTCCTACGAGCAGTACTTC.

The V gene is TRBV25-1, the J gene TRBJ2-5; 8 bases fit TRBD2. Trimming took 2 bases from V and 5 from J; bases not matched to a gene: 7. This CDR3 spans 15 amino acids. Germline CDR1 reads MGHDK; CDR2 reads SYGVNS. CDR3 DNA: TGTGCCAGCAGTGAAGCCAGCGGGGGAAGGGAGACCCAGTACTTC. Its protein is CASSEASGGRETQYF.